This T cell receptor (beta chain) was recovered during a study of response to subunit inactivated influenza vaccine. Only a few counts were recorded for this clonotype. One entry per CDR3 protein, called by TCRdb with MiXCR from the RT-PCR reads. The table has around 850,000 distinct CDR3 sequences, around a sixth seen once; the top ten hold about a tenth. The material was PBMCs from blood, obtained approximately 5 days after vaccination. The TCR was taken from a man aged 45-60 years who received an inactivated influenza vaccine.

CDR3: CSARDDRGWVGQETQYF. CDR3 bases: TGCAGTGCTAGAGATGACAGGGGATGGGTGGGACAAGAGACCCAGTACTTC. This chain connects TRBV20-1 to TRBJ2-5, with 8 positions matching TRBD1. The CDR3 sequence is 17 residues long. Germline CDR1 and CDR2: DFQATT and SNEGSKA (reference sequence). The V and J ends lost 0 bases and 2 bases, in that order; junction bases with no gene match: 11.